Below, 21 T cell receptor beta chains from the same sample are listed, as sequenced in a study of blood T cell repertoires in COVID-19. Sequenced by immunoSEQ multiplex PCR; TCRdb stores in-frame clones only, minus some. The sample holds some 50,000 clones, 68% seen once. The specimen sequenced was peripheral blood. These receptors came from a woman in her seventies with acute or convalescent COVID-19.

This clone came up many times. The CDR3 coding sequence is TGTGCCAGCAGTATCGACAGGGGGCGCCGGTTGGAAGATACGCAGTATTTT. It yields the protein CASSIDRGRRLEDTQYF. The chain is built from TRBV28 and TRBJ2-3, with 10 bases fitting TRBD1. V lost 5 bases to trimming and J lost 5 bases; unmatched junction nucleotides: 13. The CDR3 totals 17 residues. Germline CDR1 MDHEN, CDR2 SYDVKM.

A few counts support this clone. J is TRBJ1-1 and V is TRBV15; 9 positions agree with TRBD1. V lost 2 bases to trimming and J lost 0 bases; unmatched junction nucleotides: 4. Per the germline V gene, CDR1 is LNHNV and CDR2 is YYDKDF (reference sequence). This CDR3 region has 16 residues. CDR3 sequence reads: CATSRPGQGMNTEAFF. CDR3 DNA: TGTGCCACCAGCAGACCCGGACAGGGGATGAACACTGAAGCTTTCTTT.

The chain employs TRBV4-1 and TRBJ1-1; D is possibly TRBD1 (6 bases). The CDR3 loop spans 15 amino acids. V dropped 1 base and J dropped 1 base, with 10 bases sitting between them. CDR1 is MGHRA, CDR2 YSYEKL, per germline. CDR3 in amino acids: CASSQVQGRNTEAFF. For the CDR3, the DNA is TGCGCCAGCAGCCAAGTTCAGGGGAGGAACACTGAAGCTTTCTTT.

The chain recombines TRBV7-3 with TRBJ2-1; 7 nucleotides agree with TRBD2. The CDR3 is 15 residues long. V was clipped by 2 bases and J by 8 bases; unmatched bases: 9. The germline V gene has CDR1 SGHTA and CDR2 FQGTGA. The CDR3 here is CASSLGRGGRDEQFF. CDR3 DNA sequence: TGTGCCAGCAGCTTAGGGAGGGGTGGTAGAGATGAGCAGTTCTTC.

The V call is TRBV4-1, the J call TRBJ2-5; D perhaps matches TRBD2 (7 bases). The CDR3 extends over 18 amino acids. Trimming stripped 1 base from V and 2 bases from J, with 20 bases between. Per germline, CDR1 MGHRA and CDR2 YSYEKL. This chain's CDR3 is CASSQVPAGAAPQETQYF. DNA of the CDR3: TGCGCCAGCAGCCAAGTCCCGGCGGGGGCGGCACCACAAGAGACCCAGTACTTC.

This chain links TRBV5-1 with TRBJ2-3; TRBD2 matches 7 bases. After removal of 1 base from V and 2 bases from J, the junction contained 4 bases not matched to a gene. Germline V lookup: CDR1 SGHRS, CDR2 YFSETQ. There are 15 residues in the CDR3. Written as DNA, the CDR3 is TGCGCCAGCAGCTTGTCAGCGGGGTACACAGATACGCAGTATTTT. Translation: CASSLSAGYTDTQYF.

The chain combines TRBV3-1 (or the pseudogene TRBV3-2) with TRBJ2-1; 10 nucleotides agree with TRBD1. Trimming at V came to 7 bases and at J to 6 bases, leaving 12 bases not matched to a gene. The germline V gene has CDR1 LGHDT and CDR2 YNNKEL (reference sequence). This CDR3 comprises 16 residues. The CDR3 spells CASTQIPGQGFNEQFF. CDR3 bases: TGTGCCAGCACCCAGATACCGGGACAGGGGTTCAATGAGCAGTTCTTC.

The chain has TRBV29-1 and TRBJ2-1, with 15 bases aligning to TRBD2. The CDR3 contains 15 residues. CDR1 is SQVTM and CDR2 is ANQGSEA in the germline V gene. The junction had 6 bases not matched to a gene; V was cut back by 5 bases and J by 7 bases. As DNA, the CDR3 is TGCAGCGTTAGGACTAGCGGGAGGGCCTTAAATGAGCAGTTCTTC. Translating gives CSVRTSGRALNEQFF.

The rearrangement uses TRBV19 and TRBJ2-2; D is ambiguous. V lost 3 bases and J lost 7, with 3 bases in between. The CDR3 has 11 residues. The germline gives CDR1 LNHDA, CDR2 SQIVND (reference sequence). DNA of the CDR3: TGTGCCAGTAGTATTAACGGGGAGCTGTTTTTT. It codes for CASSINGELFF.

V gene TRBV11-3 combines with J gene TRBJ2-2, with D tentatively TRBD2 (5 bases). The CDR3 extends over 13 amino acids. Trimming took off 8 bases at V and 6 bases at J, with 13 bases between the two ends. Germline V gene sequence: CDR1 SGHNT, CDR2 YENEEA. The CDR3 loop reads CASARDGAGELFF. CDR3 nucleotides: TGTGCCAGCGCCCGGGATGGGGCCGGGGAGCTGTTTTTT. The full variable domain, completed using reference TRBV11-3 and TRBJ2-2, is EAGVVQSPRYKIIEKKQPVAFWCNPISGHNTLYWYLQNLGQGPELLIRYENEEAVDDSQLPKDRFSAERLKGVDSTLKIQPAELGDSAVYLCASARDGAGELFFGEGSRLTVL.

The rearrangement joins TRBV14 to TRBJ1-1; D is unresolved. The CDR3 has 13 amino acids. Germline CDR1 is SGHDN and CDR2 is FVKESK. Trimming removed 3 bases from V and 1 base from J, with 6 bases in between. CDR3 in amino acids: CASSHLRNTEAFF. The CDR3 DNA sequence: TGTGCCAGCAGCCATCTGCGGAACACTGAAGCTTTCTTT. Complete variable domain (other parts from reference TRBV14 and TRBJ1-1): EAGVTQFPSHSVIEKGQTVTLRCDPISGHDNLYWYRRVMGKEIKFLLHFVKESKQDESGMPNNRFLAERTGGTYSTLKVQPAELEDSGVYFCASSHLRNTEAFFGQGTRLTVV.

The CDR3 DNA sequence: TGTGCCAGCAGCCAACTGACAGGTCGATTGGCCAACGTCCTGACTTTC. Amino acid sequence: CASSQLTGRLANVLTF. V is TRBV3-1 (or the pseudogene TRBV3-2) and J is TRBJ2-6, with D tentatively TRBD1 (6 bases). Germline CDR1 is LGHDT and CDR2 is YNNKEL (reference sequence). Deletions cut 2 bases from V and 6 bases from J, with 14 bases between. This CDR3 is built from 16 residues.

The CDR3 sequence is CASSFSQGAGEAFF. The CDR3 DNA follows: TGTGCCAGCAGCTTCTCCCAGGGGGCTGGTGAAGCTTTCTTT. This chain uses TRBV7-2 with TRBJ1-1, with 8 positions matching TRBD1. This CDR3 spans 14 amino acids. With V trimmed by 3 bases and J by 7 bases, 7 bases remained unmatched. CDR1 and CDR2 (germline): SGHTA, FQGNSA.

The chain recombines TRBV5-1 with TRBJ2-4; D unresolved. The CDR3 covers 16 residues. The germline V and J ends were trimmed by 0 bases and 0 bases, with 10 bases remaining between them. Germline CDR1 and CDR2: SGHRS and YFSETQ. CDR3 in DNA: TGCGCCAGCAGCTTGGGGCCGAATATAGCCAAAAACATTCAGTACTTC. As protein: CASSLGPNIAKNIQYF.

The rearrangement links TRBV10-3 to TRBJ2-5; D is unclear. This CDR3 comprises 13 residues. V was clipped by 3 bases and J by 0 bases, with 5 bases between them. Per germline, CDR1 ENHRY and CDR2 SYGVKD. The CDR3 reads CAISDTNQETQYF. The CDR3, as DNA: TGTGCCATCAGTGATACTAACCAAGAGACCCAGTACTTC.

There are a few counts of this clone. This chain uses TRBV30 with TRBJ1-1; the D is unclear. The length of the CDR3 is 13 residues. Looked up from germline, CDR1 is GTSNPN and CDR2 is SVGIG (reference sequence). V shed 0 bases and J shed 1 base, with 6 bases lying between them. Here the CDR3 DNA reads TGTGCCTGGAGTGTACGAGGGAACACTGAAGCTTTCTTT. Translation: CAWSVRGNTEAFF.

The CDR3 bases are TGCAGTGCTACTGAGACTATTTCCTACGAGCAGTACTTC. This translates into CSATETISYEQYF. The V and J genes are TRBV20-1 and TRBJ2-7, with D perhaps matching TRBD2 (5 bases). The V gene lost 4 bases and the J gene lost 1 base, with 11 bases spanning the gap. This CDR3 comprises 13 residues. Germline V gene sequence: CDR1 DFQATT, CDR2 SNEGSKA (reference sequence).

The V call is TRBV4-1, the J call TRBJ2-1; a weak D match, TRBD2 (5 bases). The V gene lost 3 bases and the J gene lost 6 bases, with 9 bases spanning the gap. This CDR3 contains 13 residues. The germline V gene has CDR1 MGHRA and CDR2 YSYEKL. CDR3 sequence (DNA): TGCGCCAGCAGCCAGACTATTTTCAATGAGCAGTTCTTC. This encodes CASSQTIFNEQFF.

In this sample, this clone turned up many times. V gene TRBV3-1 (or the pseudogene TRBV3-2) combines with J gene TRBJ1-1; D is unresolved. The V end lost 3 bases, the J end lost 3 bases, and 5 bases lay between the germline ends. The germline V gene encodes CDR1 LGHDT and CDR2 YNNKEL (reference sequence). CDR3 length equals 12 residues. CDR3: CASSHMYTEAFF. The CDR3 nucleotides read TGTGCCAGCAGCCACATGTACACTGAAGCTTTCTTT.

The count of this clone is one. J is TRBJ1-2 and V is TRBV4-1; 7 bases map to TRBD1. Germline lookup yields CDR1 MGHRA and CDR2 YSYEKL. The ends lost 1 base at V and 0 bases at J; junction bases unmatched: 8. The length of the CDR3 is 17 residues. The CDR3 here is CASSQVVLGGTNYGYTF. DNA for the CDR3: TGCGCCAGCAGCCAAGTTGTATTAGGGGGCACTAACTATGGCTACACCTTC.

The V and J genes are TRBV7-3 and TRBJ2-1; 14 bases are a match to TRBD2. Germline V CDR1 and CDR2: SGHTA, FQGTGA. There are 17 residues in the CDR3. V shed 0 bases, J shed 4 bases, and the junction held 2 bases outside the gene matches. DNA of the CDR3: TGTGCCAGCAGCTTAACCGGACTAGCGGGGGGATACAATGAGCAGTTCTTC. Its protein is CASSLTGLAGGYNEQFF.